These 28 T cell receptor beta chains were all obtained from the same sample, sequenced in a study of Ad26.COV2.S vaccination and SARS-CoV-2 variants. The treatment denotes: roughly 20 received Ad26.COV2.S at low or high dose, single or two shots; five or six received placebo; per-sample allocation not given. Specimen acquisition occurred on day 63 following the initial vaccine or placebo injection. The table came from immunoSEQ multiplex PCR; TCRdb's copy has only in-frame clones and leaves some out. The sample includes roughly 700,000 clones, more than 80% of them seen just once. The sequenced sample was peripheral blood, obtained in a trial of Ad26.COV2.S vaccine versus placebo. Receptors originate from a person aged 18-60 years who received the Ad26.COV2.S COVID-19 vaccine or a placebo.

The chain has TRBV2 and TRBJ1-1; D ambiguous. V was trimmed by 7 bases and J by 6 bases, leaving 12 bases between them. CDR3 length: 12 amino acids. From germline, CDR1 is SNHLY and CDR2 FYNNEI. The CDR3 sequence: CASKNLIPEAFF. The CDR3 region has the DNA TGTGCCAGCAAAAATTTGATCCCTGAAGCTTTCTTT.

This clone has a handful of counts. The chain employs TRBV7-6 and TRBJ2-2; 12 bases line up with TRBD2. J was trimmed by 8 bases and V by 4 bases; bases with no gene match: 5. The length of the CDR3 is 15 residues. Germline loops: CDR1 SGHVS, CDR2 FNYEAQ. As DNA, the CDR3 is TGTGCCAGCAGCTCCCGGACTAGCGGGACTGGGGAGCTGTTTTTT. As protein: CASSSRTSGTGELFF.

The genes are TRBV27 and TRBJ2-2; D is perhaps TRBD1 or TRBD2 (5 bases each). Germline CDR1 is MNHEY and CDR2 is SMNVEV (reference sequence). The CDR3 length is 13 residues. The V end lost 5 bases, the J end lost 6 bases, and 10 bases lay between the germline ends. CDR3 nucleotide sequence: TGTGCCAGCAGTGGGGGAGCCGCCGGGGAGCTGTTTTTT. This translates into CASSGGAAGELFF.

This chain joins TRBV24-1 and TRBJ2-3; tentative D call: TRBD2 (6 bases). The germline gives CDR1 KGHDR, CDR2 SFDVKD. There are 16 residues in the CDR3. Trimming left V 4 bases short and J 0 bases short, with 13 bases between. The CDR3 protein is CATSDPGETSTDTQYF. CDR3 DNA sequence: TGTGCCACCAGTGACCCGGGGGAGACTAGCACAGATACGCAGTATTTT.

The chain links TRBV10-1 to TRBJ2-4; weak D call: TRBD2 (6 bases). The CDR3 consists of 14 residues. V lost 3 bases and J lost 1, with 7 bases in between. Per the germline V gene, CDR1 is WNHNN and CDR2 is SYGVQD (reference sequence). DNA for the CDR3: TGCGCCAGCAGTGATGCGGGGGCCAAAAACATTCAGTACTTC. Translating it yields CASSDAGAKNIQYF.

The chain has TRBV30 and TRBJ1-2; D is uncertain. This CDR3 is built from 12 residues. V lost 3 bases to trimming and J lost 5 bases, with 10 bases between them. Germline V CDR1 and CDR2: GTSNPN, SVGIG (reference sequence). The CDR3 protein is CAWSTRPYGYTF. The CDR3 DNA reads TGTGCCTGGAGCACCCGCCCGTATGGCTACACCTTC.

V is TRBV19 and J is TRBJ1-5; TRBD1 might be the D (6 bases). With 7 bases removed from V and 0 bases from J, the gap between germline ends came to 19 bases. This CDR3 has 17 amino acids. Germline CDR1 reads LNHDA; CDR2 reads SQIVND (reference sequence). As DNA, the CDR3 is TGTGCCAGTAAGGTAGCCCTACAGGGTTATAGCAATCAGCCCCAGCATTTT. Amino acids: CASKVALQGYSNQPQHF.

The chain recombines TRBV6-5 with TRBJ2-2; D gene ambiguous. V lost 4 bases to trimming and J lost 6 bases, with 9 bases between them. In germline, CDR1 is MNHEY, CDR2 SVGAGI. The CDR3 is made up of 13 amino acids. The CDR3 sequence is CASSSLTSGELFF. In DNA form, the CDR3 reads TGTGCCAGCAGTTCCCTTACCTCCGGGGAGCTGTTTTTT.

The V and J genes are TRBV24-1 and TRBJ2-7; 8 bases agree with TRBD1. The CDR3 is made up of 14 amino acids. The germline CDR1 and CDR2 sequences are KGHDR and SFDVKD. The V and J ends lost 7 bases and 1 base, in that order; junction bases with no gene match: 5. The CDR3 bases are TGTGCCACCAGCGGACAGGGAAAGTCCTACGAGCAGTACTTC. Residues: CATSGQGKSYEQYF.

The rearrangement links TRBV15 to TRBJ1-2; D may be TRBD1 (5 bases). Germline V gives CDR1 LNHNV, CDR2 YYDKDF (reference sequence). This CDR3 has 13 amino acids. The V end was cut by 2 bases, the J end by 5 bases, with 9 bases between. CDR3 nucleotide sequence: TGTGCCACCAGCAGACCTGGGGGATATGGCTACACCTTC. The encoded protein is CATSRPGGYGYTF.

The rearrangement links TRBV14 to TRBJ2-2; 8 bases fit TRBD1. The ends lost 4 bases at V and 6 bases at J; junction bases unmatched: 7. The CDR3 sequence is 15 residues long. Germline values: CDR1 SGHDN, CDR2 FVKESK. The CDR3 coding sequence is TGTGCCAGCAGCCGATGGACAGGGCGAGCCGGGGAGCTGTTTTTT. Translating gives CASSRWTGRAGELFF. The full variable domain, its missing parts supplied by reference TRBV14 and TRBJ2-2, is EAGVTQFPSHSVIEKGQTVTLRCDPISGHDNLYWYRRVMGKEIKFLLHFVKESKQDESGMPNNRFLAERTGGTYSTLKVQPAELEDSGVYFCASSRWTGRAGELFFGEGSRLTVL.

V is TRBV5-1 and J is TRBJ2-2; TRBD1 might be the D (6 bases). Trimming took 3 bases from V and 0 from J, leaving 18 bases between them. This CDR3 spans 18 amino acids. Germline values: CDR1 SGHRS, CDR2 YFSETQ. CDR3: CASSSGTGKSANTGELFF. The DNA of the CDR3 is TGCGCCAGCAGCTCCGGCACAGGGAAATCCGCGAACACCGGGGAGCTGTTTTTT.

The V gene is TRBV4-2, the J gene TRBJ1-2; D call uncertain. The CDR3 sequence is 12 residues long. CDR1 LGHNA and CDR2 YNFKEQ come from the germline V gene. Trimming took 6 bases from V and 5 from J, leaving 10 bases between them. Here the CDR3 DNA reads TGTGCCAGCAGGACCGGGGAGTATGGCTACACCTTC. It codes for CASRTGEYGYTF.

The chain is built from TRBV11-2 and TRBJ2-7, with 10 bases lining up with TRBD1. V was pared by 5 bases and J by 4 bases, with 5 bases of the junction left unmatched. Germline assignment: CDR1 SGHAT and CDR2 FQNNGV. The CDR3 spans 14 residues. In nucleotides, the CDR3 is TGTGCCAGCAGCCCCGACAGGGGGCTATACGAGCAGTACTTC. The encoded protein is CASSPDRGLYEQYF.

The chain combines TRBV3-1 (or the pseudogene TRBV3-2) with TRBJ1-4; D possibly corresponds to TRBD1 (6 bases). The V and J ends lost 2 bases and 8 bases respectively, with 6 bases between them. Germline V gene data show CDR1 as LGHDT and CDR2 as YNNKEL (reference sequence). The CDR3 is 12 residues long. The chain's CDR3 is CASSQTGEKLFF. The CDR3 DNA is TGTGCCAGCAGCCAAACAGGGGAAAAACTGTTTTTT.

V and J are TRBV6-5 and TRBJ1-2; 9 bases are a match to TRBD1. Germline V gives CDR1 MNHEY, CDR2 SVGAGI. The V gene end was trimmed by 6 bases and the J gene end by 4 bases; junction bases not matched to a gene: 9. The CDR3 extends over 15 amino acids. This CDR3 is CASSDRQGVVYGYTF. In nucleotides, the CDR3 is TGTGCCAGCAGCGATCGACAGGGGGTAGTCTATGGCTACACCTTC.

This clone was counted a single time. The chain is built from TRBV5-1 and TRBJ2-7; TRBD2 matches at 13 bases. CDR1 is SGHRS, CDR2 YFSETQ, per germline. The CDR3 is 16 residues long. The J segment lost 1 base and the V segment lost 4 bases, leaving 5 bases of the junction unmatched. CDR3 bases: TGCGCCAGCAGCCGGACTAGCGGGGGCGGATCCTACGAGCAGTACTTC. It specifies CASSRTSGGGSYEQYF.

The J gene is TRBJ2-5, the V gene TRBV7-6; D is perhaps TRBD1 or TRBD2 (6 bases each). Germline lookup yields CDR1 SGHVS and CDR2 FNYEAQ. This CDR3 has 14 amino acids. Trimming pared 3 bases from V and 4 bases from J, leaving 12 bases between. The CDR3 loop reads CASSFPGGSETQYF. CDR3 nucleotides: TGTGCCAGCAGCTTCCCCGGGGGCTCAGAGACCCAGTACTTC.

This chain connects TRBV6-5 to TRBJ1-5; tentatively, D is TRBD1 (5 bases). V was trimmed by 5 bases and J by 4 bases, leaving 15 bases between them. The CDR3 runs 15 residues. The V gene's germline CDR1 is MNHEY and CDR2 SVGAGI. CDR3 residues: CASSRGTDRNQPQHF. The CDR3 DNA is TGTGCCAGCAGTCGCGGGACGGACCGGAATCAGCCCCAGCATTTT.

The rearrangement uses TRBV10-3 and TRBJ2-2; 9 bases agree with TRBD2. This CDR3 has 15 amino acids. The V and J ends lost 4 bases and 5 bases, in that order; junction bases with no gene match: 5. Germline V CDR1 and CDR2: ENHRY, SYGVKD. CDR3 DNA sequence: TGTGCCATCAGTGCTGGGACTAGCCGAACCGGGGAGCTGTTTTTT. Its protein product is CAISAGTSRTGELFF.

The chain is built from TRBV18 and TRBJ2-7, with D perhaps being TRBD1 or TRBD2 (5 bases each). CDR1 KGHSH and CDR2 LQKENI come from the germline V gene. The length of the CDR3 is 17 residues. V lost 2 bases, J lost 5 bases, and 22 bases lay in between. CDR3 region: CASSPFDGMGVEDEQYF. As DNA, the CDR3 is TGTGCCAGCTCACCATTCGACGGAATGGGGGTCGAGGACGAGCAGTACTTC. The whole variable domain, remainder taken from reference TRBV18 and TRBJ2-7, is NAGVMQNPRHLVRRRGQEARLRCSPMKGHSHVYWYRQLPEEGLKFMVYLQKENIIDESGMPKERFSAEFPKEGPSILRIQQVVRGDSAAYFCASSPFDGMGVEDEQYFGPGTRLTVT.

The rearrangement uses TRBV2 and TRBJ1-1, with a weak D call TRBD1 (5 bases). Germline lookup yields CDR1 SNHLY and CDR2 FYNNEI. The CDR3 contains 12 residues. Trimming cost V 9 bases and J 11 bases, with 19 bases left between them. CDR3: CASLGGEETAFF. The CDR3 DNA reads TGTGCCAGTCTTGGGGGGGAAGAGACCGCTTTCTTT.

This clone was seen a single time. The rearrangement links TRBV5-1 to TRBJ1-4; D is perhaps TRBD1 (6 bases). Trimming left V 5 bases short and J 7 bases short, with 18 bases between. CDR1 is SGHRS, CDR2 YFSETQ, per germline. There are 15 residues in the CDR3. The CDR3: CASRSLQGEGEKLFF. The CDR3 DNA sequence: TGCGCCAGCAGGAGCCTACAGGGAGAAGGTGAAAAACTGTTTTTT.

This sequence joins TRBV11-2 and TRBJ2-1, with 10 bases that match TRBD2. The junction had 11 bases not matched to a gene; V was cut back by 1 base and J by 8 bases. The CDR3 consists of 17 residues. Germline CDR1 is SGHAT and CDR2 is FQNNGV. CDR3 nucleotide sequence: TGTGCCAGCAGCTTAGGCCCTAGCGGGAGAATGATCGATGAGCAGTTCTTC. Its translation is CASSLGPSGRMIDEQFF.

The chain couples TRBV5-8 to TRBJ2-3; D ambiguous. V was trimmed by 2 bases and J by 3 bases, leaving 4 bases between them. The CDR3 is 12 amino acids. Germline values: CDR1 SGHTS, CDR2 YDEGEE. CDR3 region: CASSFATDTQYF. CDR3 nucleotide sequence: TGTGCCAGCAGCTTTGCGACAGATACGCAGTATTTT.

The rearrangement joins TRBV29-1 to TRBJ2-3; D gene uncertain. Trimming shortened V by 5 bases and J by 2 bases, and 8 bases separated the two germline ends. Germline CDR1 and CDR2: SQVTM and ANQGSEA. The CDR3 is made up of 12 amino acids. CDR3 sequence: CSVRTDTDTQYF. CDR3 DNA: TGCAGCGTTCGCACAGACACAGATACGCAGTATTTT.

V and J are TRBV19 and TRBJ1-1; TRBD1 is a possible D gene (6 bases). Germline V gene lookup returns CDR1 LNHDA and CDR2 SQIVND (reference sequence). The V end lost 3 bases, the J end lost 5 bases, and 10 bases lay between the germline ends. CDR3 length: 13 residues. CDR3 amino acids: CASSMGARTEAFF. The CDR3 region has the DNA TGTGCCAGTAGTATGGGGGCGCGAACTGAAGCTTTCTTT.

V and J are TRBV7-8 and TRBJ1-5, with TRBD1 as a possible D gene (6 bases). CDR3 size: 17 residues. From germline, CDR1 is SGHVS and CDR2 FQNEAQ. Trimming took off 1 base at V and 2 bases at J, with 15 bases between the two ends. This chain's CDR3 is CASSLGQGSIGNQPQHF. Here the CDR3 DNA reads TGTGCCAGCAGCTTAGGGCAGGGGTCTATTGGCAATCAGCCCCAGCATTTT.